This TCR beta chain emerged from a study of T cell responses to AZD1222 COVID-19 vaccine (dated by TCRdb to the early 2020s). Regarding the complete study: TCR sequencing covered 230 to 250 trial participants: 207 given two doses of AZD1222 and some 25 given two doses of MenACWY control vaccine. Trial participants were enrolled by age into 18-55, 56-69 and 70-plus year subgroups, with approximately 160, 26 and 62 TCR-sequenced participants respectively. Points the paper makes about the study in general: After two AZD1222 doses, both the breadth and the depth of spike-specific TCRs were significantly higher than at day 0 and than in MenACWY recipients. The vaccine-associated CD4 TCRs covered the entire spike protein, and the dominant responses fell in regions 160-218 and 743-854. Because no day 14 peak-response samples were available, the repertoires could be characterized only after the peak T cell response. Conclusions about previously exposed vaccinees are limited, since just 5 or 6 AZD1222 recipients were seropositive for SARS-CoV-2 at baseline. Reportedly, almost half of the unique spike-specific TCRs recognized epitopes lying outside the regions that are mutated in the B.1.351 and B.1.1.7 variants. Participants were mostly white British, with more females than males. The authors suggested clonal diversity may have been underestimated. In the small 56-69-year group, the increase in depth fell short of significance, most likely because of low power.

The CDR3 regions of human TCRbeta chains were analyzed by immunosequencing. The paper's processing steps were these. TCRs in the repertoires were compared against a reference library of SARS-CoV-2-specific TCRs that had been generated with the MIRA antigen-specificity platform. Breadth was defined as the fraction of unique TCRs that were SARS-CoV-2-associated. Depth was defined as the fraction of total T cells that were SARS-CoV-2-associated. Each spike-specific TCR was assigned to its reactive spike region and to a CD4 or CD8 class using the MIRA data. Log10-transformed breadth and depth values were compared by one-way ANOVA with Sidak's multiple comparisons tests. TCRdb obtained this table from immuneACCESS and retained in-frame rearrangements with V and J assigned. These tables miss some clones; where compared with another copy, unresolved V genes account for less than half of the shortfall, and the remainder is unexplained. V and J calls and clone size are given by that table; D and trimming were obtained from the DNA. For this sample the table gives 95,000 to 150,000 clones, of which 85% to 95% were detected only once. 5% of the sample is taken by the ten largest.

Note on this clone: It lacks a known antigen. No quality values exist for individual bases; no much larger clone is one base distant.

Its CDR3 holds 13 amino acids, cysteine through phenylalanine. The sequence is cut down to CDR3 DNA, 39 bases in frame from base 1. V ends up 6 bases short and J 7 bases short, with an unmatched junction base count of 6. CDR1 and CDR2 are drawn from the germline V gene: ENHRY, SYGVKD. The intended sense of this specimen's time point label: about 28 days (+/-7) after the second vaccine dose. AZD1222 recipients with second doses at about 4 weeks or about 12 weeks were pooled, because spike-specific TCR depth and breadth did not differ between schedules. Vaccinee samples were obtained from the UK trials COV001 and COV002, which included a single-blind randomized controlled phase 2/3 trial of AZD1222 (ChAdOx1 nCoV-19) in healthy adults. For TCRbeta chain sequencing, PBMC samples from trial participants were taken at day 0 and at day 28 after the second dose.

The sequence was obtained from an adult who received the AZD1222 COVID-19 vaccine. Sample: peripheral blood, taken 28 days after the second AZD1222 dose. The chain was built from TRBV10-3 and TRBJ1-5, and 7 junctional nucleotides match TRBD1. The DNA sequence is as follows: TGTGCCATCAGCTCCGACAGGGACCAGCCCCAGCATTTT. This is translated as CAISSDRDQPQHF.